This T cell receptor beta chain was found in a study of cytomegalovirus exposure and HLA in healthy donors. A note on this clone: Its antigen is undetermined.

13 Jbeta primers and 60 Vbeta primers were used for the PCR. This table comes from immunoSEQ multiplex PCR, and its TCRdb copy is limited to in-frame clones, with some not included. Of tens of thousands of clones in the sample, under 85% were seen once. The junction had 8 bases not matched to a gene; V was cut back by 1 base and J by 9 bases. Per germline, CDR1 SGHDT and CDR2 YYEEEE. This CDR3 spans 16 amino acids. Study-wide results and limits: When presence/absence was analysed, sequencing depth was taken to be roughly uniform across donors. In vitro, three CMV-associated chains proved specific for CMV antigens.

This receptor was taken from a woman aged 40 to 50 in good health and CMV-seropositive. V is TRBV5-6 and J is TRBJ2-1; 12 nucleotides match TRBD2. Sequenced: PBMCs. DNA for the CDR3: TGTGCCAGCAGCTTGATGTCTAGCGGGGGGGTAGCTGAGCAGTTCTTC. This translates into CASSLMSSGGVAEQFF.